Shown below are 18 T cell receptor beta chains from a single sample sequenced in a study of OX40 agonist ivuxolimab in advanced cancers. Libraries were prepared through the immunoSEQ multiplex PCR assay. TCRdb obtained this table from immuneACCESS and retained in-frame rearrangements with V and J assigned. These tables miss some clones; where compared with another copy, unresolved V genes account for less than half of the shortfall, and the remainder is unexplained. A total of 55,000 to 85,000 clones appear in this sample, 87% of them only once. The ten largest make up approximately 1.2% of the sample. Material: CD4+ or CD8+ T cells sorted from blood, obtained in a trial of the OX40 agonist ivuxolimab. All receptors derive from an adult with an advanced solid tumor such as melanoma, head and neck, liver or kidney cancer.

This chain uses TRBV5-5 with TRBJ2-7, with D perhaps matching TRBD1 (6 bases). CDR3 length equals 14 residues. Germline CDR1 reads SGHKS; CDR2 reads YYEKEE (reference sequence). Trimming took off 1 base at V and 5 bases at J, with 13 bases between the two ends. The CDR3 bases are TGTGCCAGCAGCTTGAGTACAGGGAACAACGAGCAGTACTTC. Its translation: CASSLSTGNNEQYF. The variable domain in full, completed from reference TRBV5-5 and TRBJ2-7, reads DAGVTQSPTHLIKTRGQQVTLRCSPISGHKSVSWYQQVLGQGPQFIFQYYEKEERGRGNFPDRFSARQFPNYSSELNVNALLLGDSALYLCASSLSTGNNEQYFGPGTRLTVT.

The DNA for the CDR3 is TGTGCCAGCAGCCCCGGCAGAAGCACAGATACGCAGTATTTT. It is translated as CASSPGRSTDTQYF. This sequence joins TRBV7-2 and TRBJ2-3; the D is unclear. Germline lookup yields CDR1 SGHTA and CDR2 FQGNSA. The length of the CDR3 is 14 residues. V was pared by 5 bases and J by 0 bases, with 9 bases between.

This rearrangement joins TRBV19 to TRBJ1-3; no definite D call. The CDR3 consists of 13 residues. V was clipped by 5 bases and J by 3 bases, with 8 bases between them. CDR1 and CDR2 (germline): LNHDA, SQIVND (reference sequence). CDR3 in amino acids: CASSLEHGNTIYF. The CDR3 DNA reads as TGTGCCAGTAGTTTGGAGCATGGAAACACCATATATTTT.

The chain has TRBV7-2 and TRBJ1-6, with D uncertain. Deletions cut 1 base from V and 9 bases from J, with 7 bases between. The CDR3 has 13 residues. Per the germline V gene, CDR1 is SGHTA and CDR2 is FQGNSA. The chain's CDR3 is CASSLEFGSPLHF. The CDR3 coding sequence is TGTGCCAGCAGCTTAGAGTTCGGTTCACCCCTCCACTTT.

The V gene is TRBV5-6, the J gene TRBJ2-7, with 7 bases identical to TRBD1. CDR1 and CDR2 from the germline V gene are SGHDT and YYEEEE. The CDR3 is made up of 14 amino acids. Trimming took 4 bases from V and 1 from J; bases not matched to a gene: 5. Here the CDR3 reads CASSLDRLSYEQYF. CDR3 DNA: TGTGCCAGCAGCCTGGACAGGCTTTCCTACGAGCAGTACTTC.

CDR3 in amino acids: CASSFGRRGTEAFF. The CDR3, as DNA: TGTGCCAGCAGTTTCGGACGGAGGGGCACTGAAGCTTTCTTT. The chain couples TRBV27 to TRBJ1-1, with a tentative D call TRBD1 (5 bases). This CDR3 comprises 14 residues. Trimming took 3 bases from V and 4 from J, leaving 12 bases between them. In germline, CDR1 is MNHEY, CDR2 SMNVEV (reference sequence).

The rearrangement links TRBV19 to TRBJ1-2; 7 bases are shared with TRBD1. Germline CDR1 reads LNHDA; CDR2 reads SQIVND (reference sequence). The V and J ends lost 0 bases and 4 bases, in that order; junction bases with no gene match: 8. The CDR3 extends over 16 amino acids. The CDR3 is CASSIDHNRGSYGYTF. The DNA of the CDR3 is TGTGCCAGTAGTATAGATCACAACAGGGGCAGCTATGGCTACACCTTC.

The chain links TRBV7-3 to TRBJ1-2; D not resolved. The germline V gene has CDR1 SGHTA and CDR2 FQGTGA. Trimming took off 3 bases at V and 4 bases at J, with 9 bases between the two ends. There are 13 residues in the CDR3. In nucleotides, the CDR3 is TGTGCCAGCAGCTTGCAAAGCGGCTATGGCTACACCTTC. Translated: CASSLQSGYGYTF. Complete variable domain (other parts from reference TRBV7-3 and TRBJ1-2): GAGVSQTPSNKVTEKGKYVELRCDPISGHTALYWYRQSLGQGPEFLIYFQGTGAADDSGLPNDRFFAVRPEGSVSTLKIQRTERGDSAVYLCASSLQSGYGYTFGSGTRLTVV.

J is TRBJ2-2 and V is TRBV11-3, with 8 bases aligning to TRBD1. CDR1 SGHNT and CDR2 YENEEA come from the germline V gene. The CDR3 runs 15 residues. With V trimmed by 2 bases and J by 4 bases, 3 bases remained unmatched. The CDR3 protein is CASSLQGAGTGELFF. The CDR3 DNA sequence: TGTGCCAGCAGCTTACAGGGGGCGGGCACCGGGGAGCTGTTTTTT. Based on the CDR3 plus reference TRBV11-3 and TRBJ2-2, the full variable domain is EAGVVQSPRYKIIEKKQPVAFWCNPISGHNTLYWYLQNLGQGPELLIRYENEEAVDDSQLPKDRFSAERLKGVDSTLKIQPAELGDSAVYLCASSLQGAGTGELFFGEGSRLTVL.

In its sample, this clone is medium-sized. The chain joins TRBV7-2 to TRBJ1-1; D is possibly TRBD1 (5 bases). The length of the CDR3 is 13 residues. Trimming cost V 5 bases and J 7 bases, with 14 bases left between them. The germline gives CDR1 SGHTA, CDR2 FQGNSA. Written as DNA, the CDR3 is TGTGCCAGCAGCCTGACGGGGGGGATTGAAGCTTTCTTT. Protein: CASSLTGGIEAFF.

The rearrangement uses TRBV27 and TRBJ2-7; D is unresolved. The CDR3 has 13 residues. CDR1 MNHEY and CDR2 SMNVEV come from the germline V gene (reference sequence). With 6 bases removed from V and 0 bases from J, the gap between germline ends came to 9 bases. Here the CDR3 reads CASRAGNSYEQYF. CDR3 bases: TGTGCCAGCAGGGCAGGTAACTCCTACGAGCAGTACTTC.

This clone was found once. This sequence joins TRBV30 and TRBJ1-2; a weak D match, TRBD1 (5 bases). The CDR3 is 12 amino acids. Trimming removed 4 bases from V and 6 bases from J, with 12 bases in between. From germline, CDR1 is GTSNPN and CDR2 SVGIG (reference sequence). CDR3 in amino acids: CAWNRQGDGYTF. The CDR3 region has the DNA TGTGCCTGGAACAGGCAGGGCGATGGCTACACCTTC.

The genes are TRBV9 and TRBJ2-2, with TRBD1 as a possible D gene (6 bases). CDR1 and CDR2 (germline): SGDLS, YYNGEE. V was trimmed by 3 bases and J by 0 bases, leaving 18 bases between them. The CDR3 extends over 18 amino acids. The CDR3 loop reads CASSGLLVGASNTGELFF. CDR3 nucleotides: TGTGCCAGCAGCGGATTACTAGTGGGGGCTTCGAACACCGGGGAGCTGTTTTTT.

CDR3 protein: CASSIGHLSYNEQFF. DNA of the CDR3: TGTGCCAGTAGTATAGGGCACCTCTCCTACAATGAGCAGTTCTTC. This sequence joins TRBV19 and TRBJ2-1, with D unresolved. This CDR3 region has 15 residues. Germline V gene data show CDR1 as LNHDA and CDR2 as SQIVND (reference sequence). V was trimmed by 1 base and J by 0 bases, leaving 7 bases between them.

The chain has TRBV27 and TRBJ2-5; TRBD1 matches at 8 bases. CDR1 and CDR2 from the germline V gene are MNHEY and SMNVEV (reference sequence). This CDR3 comprises 14 residues. The junction had 7 bases not matched to a gene; V was cut back by 5 bases and J by 5 bases. The CDR3 sequence: CASSPGQGRETQYF. Here the CDR3 DNA reads TGTGCCAGCAGTCCAGGACAGGGCAGGGAGACCCAGTACTTC.

This clone was picked up one time. This chain links TRBV6-6 with TRBJ1-5, with D unresolved. V was trimmed by 5 bases and J by 4 bases, leaving 9 bases between them. The CDR3 runs to 13 residues. Germline V gene sequence: CDR1 MNHNY, CDR2 SVGAGI (reference sequence). The CDR3 DNA is TGTGCCAGCAGTAGCCTAGGGAATCAGCCCCAGCATTTT. Protein: CASSSLGNQPQHF.

This chain connects TRBV28 to TRBJ1-3; the match to TRBD1 covers 7 bases. The CDR3 extends over 16 amino acids. The V segment lost 5 bases and the J segment 5 bases; nucleotides outside the gene matches: 12. Germline CDR1 MDHEN, CDR2 SYDVKM. The CDR3 sequence: CASSTGTVGMRNTIYF. The CDR3 nucleotides are TGTGCCAGCAGTACCGGGACAGTCGGGATGAGAAACACCATATATTTT.

The rearrangement uses TRBV30 and TRBJ1-5; 9 positions agree with TRBD1. The CDR3 consists of 14 residues. From germline, CDR1 is GTSNPN and CDR2 SVGIG (reference sequence). Trimming at V came to 4 bases and at J to 6 bases, leaving 7 bases not matched to a gene. The chain's CDR3 is CAWTKGQGFQPQHF. The CDR3 bases are TGTGCCTGGACGAAGGGACAGGGATTTCAGCCCCAGCATTTT.